This passage covers 7 T cell receptor beta chains from one sample sequenced in a study of tissue T cells after allogeneic stem cell transplantation. Measured with immunoSEQ multiplex PCR; TCRdb has only the in-frame clones, and not every one. The sample records over 45,000 clones, 65% to 85% being singletons. Sequencing input: sorted cells pooled from one or two spleens. The receptors shown here come from a pool of C57BL/6 mice in good health.

A word on this clone: Gene names are the mouse ones. Coverage ceases 1 residue before the CDR3 finishes, and the germline J gene fills in the end. Other nucleotide sequences in the sample specify the same CDR3. This sequence joins TRBV13-3 and TRBJ1-4, with 7 positions matching TRBD1. Trimming cost V 2 bases and J 7 bases; bases outside gene matches: 2. CDR3 length: 13 amino acids. Germline V gives CDR1 NNHDY, CDR2 SYVADS. The CDR3 is CASSDRGSERLFF. Incomplete CDR3 DNA: TGTGCCAGCAGTGACAGGGGGAGCGAAAGATTATTT.

Remarks on this clone: Mouse germline and gene names are used. Coverage ceases 1 residue before the CDR3 finishes, and the germline J gene fills in the end. J is TRBJ2-4 and V is TRBV15; TRBD2 agrees at 8 bases. The CDR3 is 15 amino acids. Trimming took 6 bases from V and 1 from J; bases not matched to a gene: 6. CDR1 SGHND and CDR2 FRSKSL come from the germline V gene. The CDR3 loop reads CASSPLGGGQNTLYF. The CDR3 bases that were read are TGTGCCAGCAGCCCCTTGGGGGGGGGTCAAAACACCTTGTAC. Filled out from reference TRBV15 and TRBJ2-4, the complete variable domain reads DAGVTQTPRHEVAEKGQTIILKCEPVSGHNDLFWYRQTKIQGLELLSYFRSKSLMEDGGAFKDRFKAEMLNSSFSTLKIQPTEPKDSAVYLCASSPLGGGQNTLYFGAGTRLSVL.

With respect to this clone: Gene names follow the mouse nomenclature. The CDR3 DNA, read in part, is TGCACCTGCAGAGACATCTCCTATGAACAGTAC. Translating gives CTCRDISYEQY. The whole CDR3 region reads CTCRDISYEQYF. The V and J genes are TRBV1 and TRBJ2-7, with no clear D. The CDR3 goes on 1 residue after the read ends, and that part is filled in from the germline J gene. Germline CDR1 NSQYPW, CDR2 LRSPGD (reference sequence). With 6 bases removed from V and 0 bases from J, the gap between germline ends came to 6 bases. The CDR3 extends over 12 amino acids.

A word on this clone: The gene names given are mouse names. The read is 1 residue too short to cover the CDR3 end, so that end is filled in from the germline J gene. The chain recombines TRBV31 with TRBJ2-5; 8 bases agree with TRBD1. Losses at the gene ends were 1 base for V and 2 bases for J; bases not matched to a gene: 2. Per the germline V gene, CDR1 is GKSSPN and CDR2 is SITVG. The CDR3 covers 14 residues. The sequenced CDR3 bases are TGTGCCTGGAGTCACGGACAGGGCCAAGACACCCAGTAC. Its translation: CAWSHGQGQDTQY. The whole CDR3 sequence reads CAWSHGQGQDTQYF.

Comment on this clone: Gene labels here are mouse ones. The CDR3 is cut off 1 residue early in the read; its end comes from the germline J gene. This chain joins TRBV20 and TRBJ1-2; a weak D match, TRBD1 (5 bases). The germline V gene has CDR1 GFQATS and CDR2 STVNSAI. Trimming shortened V by 0 bases and J by 0 bases, and 8 bases separated the two germline ends. The CDR3 covers 14 residues. The CDR3 reads CGAREWGANSDYTF. The sequenced part of the CDR3 DNA is TGTGGTGCTAGGGAGTGGGGCGCAAACTCCGACTACACC.

For this clone: Each gene name is a mouse one. The observed sequence ends 1 residue before the CDR3 terminus, with the missing tail filled in from the germline J gene. The rearrangement joins TRBV14 to TRBJ2-3; tentatively, D is TRBD2 (7 bases). Per germline, CDR1 SGHDT and CDR2 FRDEAV. The CDR3 loop spans 15 amino acids. The ends were cut back, 5 bases at V and 0 bases at J, with 13 bases in the middle. CDR3 DNA, as far as it was read: TGTGCCAGCAGGGGGGGCGGAAGGAGTGCAGAAACGCTGTAT. Translating gives CASRGGGRSAETLY. The entire CDR3 sequence reads CASRGGGRSAETLYF.

To note about this clone: Gene names and germline refer to mouse. The read is 1 residue too short to cover the CDR3 end, so that end is filled in from the germline J gene. The chain couples TRBV19 to TRBJ2-5; no clear D gene. Germline CDR1 is FNHDT and CDR2 is SITEND (reference sequence). V lost 1 base to trimming and J lost 0 bases, with 6 bases between them. The CDR3 extends over 14 amino acids. The CDR3 DNA, read in part, is TGTGCCAGCAGTATAACAGTTAACCAAGACACCCAGTAC. It encodes CASSITVNQDTQY. The full CDR3 sequence reads CASSITVNQDTQYF.